The clone carrying this T cell receptor (beta chain) was found once. This sample is part of a study of blood T cell repertoires in COVID-19. On the study more broadly: Acute and convalescent COVID-19 samples came from the United States, Italy and Spain.

Original handling: From reference gene primer amplification, estimates of nucleated cell counts were derived. Some clones are missing from TCRdb's copy, which holds only in-frame ones; the method was immunoSEQ multiplex PCR. For V, J and clone size, that table is used; D and trimming come from the DNA. The sample records 220,000 or so clones, around 81% being singletons. Trimming took 6 bases from V and 7 from J; bases not matched to a gene: 9. Germline-derived CDR1 and CDR2 are SNHLY and FYNNEI. The CDR3 has 15 residues. This TCR came from a woman in her fifties or sixties with acute or convalescent COVID-19. The rearrangement uses TRBV2 and TRBJ2-1; TRBD1 agrees at 10 bases. Material for sequencing was peripheral blood. The CDR3 DNA reads as TGTGCCAGCAGCGGAGGGGACAGGGGAGGAAATGAGCAGTTCTTC. This sequence encodes CASSGGDRGGNEQFF.